A selection of T cell receptor beta chains follows, all from one sample in a study of human T cells and chemical hapten exposure. From the RACE reads, TCRdb called clonotypes with MiXCR, one entry per CDR3 protein. The sample lists about 82,000 distinct CDR3 sequences; 6.5% to 8% were seen once. The sample consisted of whole blood, taken in connection with sensitization to the hapten diphenylcyclopropenone (DPC). The receptor set was obtained from a woman aged 25 to 39 with alopecia areata. Some clones in this sample may be carry-over from other donors' samples. Both conserved end residues are part of each CDR3. Fields, in order: V gene, CDR3 protein.

v_call: TRBV19; cdr3_aa: CASSEVTAYEQYF
v_call: TRBV14; cdr3_aa: CASSHENTDTQYF
v_call: TRBV12-3/TRBV12-4; cdr3_aa: CASSLKGVYEQYF
v_call: TRBV7-3; cdr3_aa: CASSPLGPNTEAFF
v_call: TRBV6-1; cdr3_aa: CASSELSSGGILYNEQFF
v_call: TRBV7-9; cdr3_aa: CASSNNRGVEQYF
v_call: TRBV5-1; cdr3_aa: CASSLEGGYETQYF
v_call: TRBV6-5; cdr3_aa: CASSYAGNNYGYTF
v_call: TRBV10-3; cdr3_aa: CAISGTSGGYEQYF
v_call: TRBV12-3/TRBV12-4; cdr3_aa: CASSLGSGELFF
v_call: TRBV12-3/TRBV12-4; cdr3_aa: CASRIASGEQYF
v_call: TRBV2; cdr3_aa: CASSWDRVAGEAFF
v_call: TRBV5-1; cdr3_aa: CASSLGPTSASYEQYF
v_call: TRBV29-1; cdr3_aa: CSVDGGQETQYF
v_call: TRBV6-1; cdr3_aa: CASSDAFNYGYTF
v_call: TRBV6-1; cdr3_aa: CASSLTRGGTDTQYF
v_call: TRBV7-2; cdr3_aa: CASSLALGKDTQYF
v_call: TRBV12-3/TRBV12-4; cdr3_aa: CASSLGLGTSGNF
v_call: TRBV2; cdr3_aa: CASSPRRQQPNTEAFF
v_call: TRBV6-1; cdr3_aa: CASCEVLTGGYQPQHF
v_call: TRBV15; cdr3_aa: CATSRDSQGALGYTF
v_call: TRBV2; cdr3_aa: CASSHGLFPDTQYF
v_call: TRBV7-9; cdr3_aa: CASSRQGLAKNIQYF
v_call: TRBV7-3; cdr3_aa: CASSLLPGNYGYTF
v_call: TRBV7-9; cdr3_aa: CASSHGGEGIEAFF
v_call: TRBV6-5; cdr3_aa: CASTMTGMNTEAFF
v_call: TRBV27; cdr3_aa: CASSYGGATYEQYF